A selection of T cell receptor beta chains follows, all from one sample in a study of blood T cell repertoires in COVID-19. Using immunoSEQ multiplex PCR, the repertoire was profiled, and TCRdb retains in-frame clones only, with some absent. The data show approximately 140,000 clones, approximately 86% seen once. The sample consisted of peripheral blood. Receptors originate from a woman aged 55-69 years with active or convalescent COVID-19. The CDR3 runs from the conserved cysteine through the conserved F or W. D genes are given only for firm matches. Clone size is shown for a subset of rows, as once, few, many or a class of expanded clone.

D	V	J	size	CDR3	DNA
TRBD2	TRBV29-1	TRBJ2-5	NA	CSTWVAGIETQYF	TGCAGCACCTGGGTAGCGGGGATAGAGACCCAGTACTTC
TRBD1	TRBV7-2	TRBJ2-3	NA	CASSSQGAAADTQYF	TGTGCCAGCAGTTCCCAGGGGGCTGCGGCAGATACGCAGTATTTT
TRBD1	TRBV19	TRBJ1-1	NA	CASSTAGRGRQNTEAFF	TGTGCCAGTAGTACGGCGGGCAGGGGGCGCCAGAACACTGAAGCTTTCTTT
NA	TRBV18	TRBJ1-1	NA	CASSPASVLAQAFF	TGTGCCAGCTCACCCGCTTCGGTCCTAGCTCAAGCTTTCTTT
NA	TRBV13	TRBJ1-6	NA	CASSPGTLLSSYNSPLHF	TGTGCCAGCAGCCCGGGGACACTGCTGAGCTCCTATAATTCACCCCTCCACTTT
TRBD1	TRBV2	TRBJ1-4	NA	CASSATGGKIEKLFF	TGTGCCAGCAGCGCCACAGGGGGCAAGATTGAAAAACTGTTTTTT
TRBD2	TRBV7-9	TRBJ2-3	NA	CASSFAAGRGGTDTQYF	TGTGCCAGCAGCTTCGCGGCTGGGCGGGGGGGCACAGATACGCAGTATTTT
TRBD1	TRBV5-1	TRBJ2-3	NA	CASSFTGARETQYF	TGCGCCAGCAGCTTCACAGGGGCGAGGGAAACGCAGTATTTT
NA	TRBV7-9	TRBJ1-4	few	CASSLGQGGEKLFF	TGTGCCAGCAGCTTAGGGCAGGGTGGCGAAAAACTGTTTTTT
NA	TRBV5-1	TRBJ2-2	NA	CASSLNSINTGELFF	TGCGCCAGCAGCTTGAACAGCATAAACACCGGGGAGCTGTTTTTT
NA	TRBV15	TRBJ2-4	NA	CATSRVGRANPIQYF	TGTGCCACCAGCAGAGTAGGCAGGGCCAACCCGATTCAGTACTTC
TRBD1	TRBV6-2/TRBV6-3	TRBJ1-4	once	CASSSLKDREREKLFF	TGTGCCAGCAGTTCGCTAAAGGACAGGGAGCGTGAAAAACTGTTTTTT
NA	TRBV6-2/TRBV6-3	TRBJ1-1	NA	CASSSRSGSFTTEAFF	TGTGCCAGCAGTTCCCGATCCGGGTCCTTCACCACTGAAGCTTTCTTT
NA	TRBV6-5	TRBJ1-4	NA	CASSYNGGISNEKLFF	TGTGCCAGCAGTTATAATGGGGGCATATCTAATGAAAAACTGTTTTTT
TRBD1	TRBV2	TRBJ1-5	NA	CASRYGTGGDQPQHF	TGTGCCAGCAGGTATGGGACAGGGGGTGATCAGCCCCAGCATTTT
NA	TRBV12-3/TRBV12-4	TRBJ2-7	once	CASSLGRAYEQYF	TGTGCCAGCAGTTTAGGCAGGGCCTACGAGCAGTACTTC
NA	TRBV4-1	TRBJ2-2	NA	CASRQSGGTGELFF	TGCGCCAGCAGGCAATCCGGTGGCACCGGGGAGCTGTTTTTT
NA	TRBV5-4	TRBJ1-3	NA	CASSLDRPGSGNTIYF	TGTGCCAGCAGCTTGGACAGGCCAGGCTCTGGAAACACCATATATTTT
NA	TRBV14	TRBJ2-2	NA	CASSGWYRASDGELFF	TGTGCCAGCAGCGGCTGGTACAGGGCGTCGGACGGGGAGCTGTTTTTT
NA	TRBV7-2	TRBJ1-5	NA	CASSLERGNQPQHF	TGTGCCAGCAGCTTAGAAAGGGGGAATCAGCCCCAGCATTTT
TRBD1	TRBV28	TRBJ1-5	once	CASRTITGAQPQHF	TGTGCCAGCAGAACAATCACAGGGGCGCAGCCCCAGCATTTT
NA	TRBV6-5	TRBJ1-2	NA	CASSYSNTGEHF	TGTGCCAGCAGTTACTCGAACACAGGAGAACACTTC
TRBD1	TRBV5-1	TRBJ1-2	NA	CASSFQGGFSNYGYTF	TGCGCCAGCAGCTTCCAGGGGGGATTCTCAAACTATGGCTACACCTTC
NA	TRBV11-2	TRBJ1-2	NA	CASSAQAQPNYGYTF	TGTGCCAGCAGCGCCCAGGCGCAGCCCAACTATGGCTACACCTTC
NA	TRBV5-4	TRBJ2-5	once	CASRIRDSGGTQYF	TGTGCCAGCAGGATCCGGGACTCCGGTGGGACCCAGTACTTC
NA	TRBV7-9	TRBJ2-5	few	CASSWRVGEETQYF	TGTGCCAGCAGCTGGAGGGTGGGGGAAGAGACCCAGTACTTC
TRBD2	TRBV6-2/TRBV6-3	TRBJ2-4	NA	CASSKLAKGAKNIQYF	TGTGCCAGCAGTAAACTAGCGAAAGGTGCCAAAAACATTCAGTACTTC
NA	TRBV5-1	TRBJ2-3	NA	CASSSTPGSDTQYF	TGCGCCAGCAGCTCCACCCCGGGTTCGGATACGCAGTATTTT
TRBD1	TRBV7-6	TRBJ1-1	NA	CASSSDRFNTEAFF	TGTGCCAGCAGCTCGGACAGGTTCAACACTGAAGCTTTCTTT
NA	TRBV21-1	TRBJ2-2	NA	CASSKAPGETTGVNTGELFF	TGTGCCAGCAGCAAAGCCCCAGGGGAGACGACAGGGGTGAACACCGGGGAGCTGTTTTTT
TRBD1	TRBV4-1	TRBJ1-5	few	CASSLQGAFNQPQHF	TGCGCCAGCAGCCTCCAGGGGGCTTTTAATCAGCCCCAGCATTTT
TRBD1	TRBV27	TRBJ2-5	NA	CATRGQGQETQYF	TGTGCCACCAGAGGACAGGGCCAAGAGACCCAGTACTTC
TRBD1	TRBV18	TRBJ1-2	NA	CASSEKDRGDYGYTF	TGTGCCAGCTCAGAAAAGGACAGGGGGGACTATGGCTACACCTTC
TRBD1	TRBV10-1	TRBJ1-4	NA	CASKDRVGEKLFF	TGCGCCAGCAAAGACAGGGTAGGTGAAAAACTGTTTTTT
TRBD2	TRBV5-8	TRBJ2-7	NA	CASSLYLRGGPMEQYF	TGTGCCAGCAGCTTGTATTTGCGGGGGGGCCCCATGGAGCAGTACTTC
NA	TRBV7-2	TRBJ2-5	NA	CASSLHPGFQETQYF	TGTGCCAGCAGCTTACATCCAGGGTTCCAAGAGACCCAGTACTTC
NA	TRBV6-5	TRBJ1-1	NA	CASSYSGVGMNTEAFF	TGTGCCAGCAGTTATTCGGGGGTAGGGATGAACACTGAAGCTTTCTTT
NA	TRBV18	TRBJ2-2	NA	CASSPQGHTGELFF	TGTGCCAGCTCACCACAGGGGCACACCGGGGAGCTGTTTTTT
TRBD1	TRBV6-5	TRBJ1-4	NA	CASSSEGAGQEKLFF	TGTGCCAGCAGTAGTGAGGGGGCAGGGCAAGAAAAACTGTTTTTT
NA	TRBV11-2	TRBJ1-3	NA	CASSLGSPSSGNTIYF	TGTGCCAGCAGCTTAGGCTCCCCGAGCTCTGGAAACACCATATATTTT
TRBD1	TRBV29-1	TRBJ1-5	NA	CSVGTGFGNQPQHF	TGCAGCGTCGGGACAGGGTTTGGCAATCAGCCCCAGCATTTT
TRBD1	TRBV5-1	TRBJ1-4	once	CASSRDRDEKLFF	TGCGCCAGCAGTCGGGACAGGGATGAAAAACTGTTTTTT
TRBD1	TRBV7-2	TRBJ2-1	NA	CASSLEDRGYNEQFF	TGTGCCAGCAGCTTAGAAGACAGGGGATATAATGAGCAGTTCTTC
NA	TRBV10-1	TRBJ2-2	NA	CASRTDTGELFF	TGCGCCAGCAGAACAGACACCGGGGAGCTGTTTTTT
NA	TRBV11-2	TRBJ1-1	NA	CASSPGAGGTEAFF	TGTGCCAGCAGCCCCGGGGCCGGGGGCACTGAAGCTTTCTTT